These 9 T cell receptor beta chains were sequenced from one sample in a study of cytomegalovirus exposure and HLA in healthy donors. PCR amplification relied on 60 Vbeta primers (plus 13 Jbeta primers). Using immunoSEQ multiplex PCR, the repertoire was profiled, and TCRdb retains in-frame clones only, with some absent. The data hold 93,000 or so clones, with around two thirds observed a single time. Sequences were obtained from PBMCs. The receptors were gathered from a woman aged 50 to 60 in good health and CMV-seronegative.

The chain recombines TRBV19 with TRBJ2-7; D remains unclear. Germline-derived CDR1 and CDR2 are LNHDA and SQIVND (reference sequence). The CDR3 has 17 residues. V lost 4 bases and J lost 3, with 22 bases in between. The CDR3 DNA sequence: TGTGCCAGTAGTACCGGAAGGAATCAGGTTATGGGCTACGAGCAGTACTTC. Translating it yields CASSTGRNQVMGYEQYF.

The rearrangement joins TRBV5-1 to TRBJ2-2; D uncertain. The V end lost 0 bases, the J end lost 6 bases, and 12 bases lay between the germline ends. CDR1 SGHRS and CDR2 YFSETQ come from the germline V gene. CDR3 length equals 15 residues. The CDR3: CASSLESGYAGELFF. The CDR3 coding sequence is TGCGCCAGCAGCTTGGAGTCCGGGTATGCCGGGGAGCTGTTTTTT.

The genes are TRBV28 and TRBJ1-2; 8 positions agree with TRBD1. The CDR3 covers 12 residues. Germline CDR1 MDHEN, CDR2 SYDVKM. V trimming: 8 bases; J trimming: 8 bases; junction bases outside the gene matches: 7. This CDR3 reads CASDRGLGGYTF. The CDR3 DNA reads TGTGCCAGCGACAGGGGCCTGGGGGGCTACACCTTC.

The V call is TRBV5-6, the J call TRBJ1-1; 7 positions match TRBD1. CDR1 SGHDT and CDR2 YYEEEE come from the germline V gene. This CDR3 spans 14 amino acids. V shed 4 bases and J 10 bases; nucleotides not matched to a gene: 13. CDR3 loop: CASSPRVRGPGAFF. The CDR3 coding sequence is TGTGCCAGCAGCCCTAGGGTGAGGGGGCCGGGAGCTTTCTTT.

This rearrangement joins TRBV15 to TRBJ2-7, with TRBD2 as a possible D gene (6 bases). Germline CDR1 and CDR2: LNHNV and YYDKDF (reference sequence). V was shortened by 1 base and J by 7 bases, with 17 bases between the two germline ends. CDR3 size: 15 residues. The chain's CDR3 is CATSRGAGPSGEQYF. CDR3 nucleotide sequence: TGTGCCACCAGCAGAGGCGCGGGGCCCTCGGGTGAGCAGTACTTC.

The V and J genes are TRBV5-4 and TRBJ2-3; D gene unclear. Germline assignment: CDR1 SGHNT and CDR2 YYREEE (reference sequence). Trimming took off 4 bases at V and 3 bases at J, with 6 bases between the two ends. This CDR3 is 12 amino acids long. In DNA, the CDR3 is TGTGCCAGCAGCCACAGTACAGATACGCAGTATTTT. Its translation is CASSHSTDTQYF.

The chain uses TRBV4-1 and TRBJ2-3; no clear D gene. CDR1 is MGHRA, CDR2 YSYEKL, per germline. V was shortened by 2 bases and J by 2 bases, with 5 bases between the two germline ends. This CDR3 has 13 residues. The CDR3 reads CASSQPYTDTQYF. CDR3 bases: TGCGCCAGCAGCCAACCTTACACAGATACGCAGTATTTT.

Comment on this clone: The junction shows a germline mismatch at one end, possibly a read error. The chain couples TRBV7-9 to TRBJ2-7; the match to TRBD2 covers 11 bases. The CDR3 is 14 residues long. CDR1 SEHNR and CDR2 FQNEAQ come from the germline V gene (reference sequence). CDR3 bases: TGTGCCAGCAGCCAACTAGCGGGAGTCGGAGCAGCGGACTTC. Protein product: CASSQLAGVGAADF. The entire variable domain, with the rest obtained from reference TRBV7-9 and TRBJ2-7, is as follows: DTGVSQNPRHKITKRGQNVTFRCDPISEHNRLYWYRQTLGQGPEFLTYFQNEAQLEKSRLLSDRFSAERPKGSFSTLEIQRTEQGDSAMYLCASSQLAGVGAADFGPGTRLTVT.

In this sample, this clone turned up once. The chain is built from TRBV28 and TRBJ2-1; D may be TRBD1 (5 bases). The CDR3 length is 15 residues. Trimming removed 5 bases from V and 0 bases from J, with 11 bases in between. CDR1 and CDR2 (germline): MDHEN, SYDVKM. The CDR3 DNA follows: TGTGCCAGCAGTCTGGACACGATCTCCTACAATGAGCAGTTCTTC. Protein sequence: CASSLDTISYNEQFF.